The rows below give T cell receptor beta chains drawn from one sample of a study of CD8 T cells in Susac syndrome. TCRdb independently ran MiXCR on the immunoSEQ multiplex PCR reads; one entry per CDR3 protein. The sample holds about 300,000 distinct CDR3 sequences, 65% to 90% seen once. Sequencing was performed on CD8+ T cells from PBMCs. These receptors came from a human donor with multiple sclerosis. Each CDR3 is given with its conserved first and last residue. D genes are given only for firm matches. A clone size is listed for some rows: how often the clone was seen (once, few, many), or a class if it is expanded.

.	TRBV5-6	17	TRBJ2-3	.	TGTGCCAGCAGCGGGTTAATCGGTCGGAGTGGGACAGATACGCAGTATTTT	CASSGLIGRSGTDTQYF
TRBD2	TRBV7-8	17	TRBJ2-1	.	TGTGCCAGCAGCCTGGACCATCTAGCGGCTATTAACAATGAGCAGTTCTTC	CASSLDHLAAINNEQFF
.	TRBV19	12	TRBJ1-5	.	TGTGCCAGTACATCTGGCAATCAGCCCCAGCATTTT	CASTSGNQPQHF
.	TRBV28	14	TRBJ1-3	.	TGTGCCAGCAGTACTGCTCCCTCTGGAAACACCATATATTTT	CASSTAPSGNTIYF
.	TRBV4-3	19	TRBJ2-2	.	TGCGCCAGCAGCCTCGTGATGCGCAGCCGTTATTCGAACACCGGGGAGCTGTTTTTT	CASSLVMRSRYSNTGELFF
TRBD2	TRBV4-3	16	TRBJ2-1	.	TGCGCCAGCAGCCAAGGGACTAGCGGGACCTACAATGAGCAGTTCTTC	CASSQGTSGTYNEQFF
TRBD2	TRBV6-5	14	TRBJ2-7	.	TGTGCCAGCACGGCGGGGGGATTTTCCTACGAGCAGTACTTC	CASTAGGFSYEQYF
.	TRBV6-2/TRBV6-3	19	TRBJ2-1	.	TGTGCCAGCAGTTACCTCCTTCGAGGGACGCGGGAAGCCTACAATGAGCAGTTCTTC	CASSYLLRGTREAYNEQFF
.	TRBV14	14	TRBJ1-4	.	TGTGCCAGCAGCCAATTACAGCAGAATGAAAAACTGTTTTTT	CASSQLQQNEKLFF
.	TRBV20-1	13	TRBJ2-7	.	TGCAGTGCTAGGGACACCAACTCCTACGAGCAGTACTTC	CSARDTNSYEQYF
.	TRBV23-1	16	TRBJ2-1	.	TGCGCCAGCAGCAATCCGGGATACCCCTTCTACAATGAGCAGTTCTTC	CASSNPGYPFYNEQFF
.	TRBV11-3	14	TRBJ2-1	once	TGTGCCAGCAGCCTCCGGGACAACTACAATGAGCAGTTCTTC	CASSLRDNYNEQFF
.	TRBV5-6	14	TRBJ2-3	.	TGTGCCAGCAGCTTGGCGGGAGTAGGGCCTACGCAGTATTTT	CASSLAGVGPTQYF
.	TRBV10-3	15	TRBJ1-5	.	TGTGCCATCAGTGAGAACACGGTTAGCAATCAGCCCCAGCATTTT	CAISENTVSNQPQHF
TRBD1	TRBV28	15	TRBJ2-7	.	TGTGCCAGCCAGCCCCGGACAGGCCTCTCCTACGAGCAGTACTTC	CASQPRTGLSYEQYF
.	TRBV27	14	TRBJ2-3	.	TGTGCCAGCAGTTTGCCAGGGCCCACAGATACGCAGTATTTT	CASSLPGPTDTQYF
TRBD1	TRBV20-1	12	TRBJ1-2	.	TGCAGTGCTTCCGGGACAGGGAGCGGCTACACCTTC	CSASGTGSGYTF
.	TRBV4-1	15	TRBJ1-2	.	TGCGCCAGCAGCCAAGAGGAAGGGGGTGACTATGGCTACACCTTC	CASSQEEGGDYGYTF
TRBD2	TRBV11-1	16	TRBJ2-1	.	TGTGCCAGCAGCTTAGGGACCGGGACTAGCGGGATCGAGCAGTTCTTC	CASSLGTGTSGIEQFF
.	TRBV20-1	14	TRBJ1-5	.	TGCAGTGCTAGAGATGGTCTCAGCAATCAGCCCCAGCATTTT	CSARDGLSNQPQHF
.	TRBV6-5	13	TRBJ2-5	few	TGTGCCAGCAGTTACATGGTCAGCGAGACCCAGTACTTC	CASSYMVSETQYF
.	TRBV30	14	TRBJ2-1	.	TGTGCCTGGAGACTAGTTATGTCCTACAATGAGCAGTTCTTC	CAWRLVMSYNEQFF
TRBD2	TRBV11-2	16	TRBJ2-3	.	TGTGCCAGCAGCTTAGTGTCTAGCGGGATCTTAGATACGCAGTATTTT	CASSLVSSGILDTQYF
.	TRBV29-1	11	TRBJ2-7	.	TGCAGCGTCGGACGGGACGGCACAGAGTACTTC	CSVGRDGTEYF
.	TRBV6-5	15	TRBJ1-1	.	TGTGCCAGCAGTTTCTCCTTTGGGGGCCAGTCTGAAGCTTTCTTT	CASSFSFGGQSEAFF
TRBD1	TRBV6-5	17	TRBJ2-7	.	TGTGCCAGCAGTTACCAAGAGCTTGGGACAGGGGACGACGAGCAGTACTTC	CASSYQELGTGDDEQYF
TRBD1	TRBV7-2	15	TRBJ2-5	.	TGTGCCAGCAGCCCGGGACAGGGGGGCCAAGAGACCCAGTACTTC	CASSPGQGGQETQYF
TRBD2	TRBV29-1	16	TRBJ2-7	.	TGCAGCGTGGGGGGACTAGCGGGAACGAACTCCTACGAGCAGTACTTC	CSVGGLAGTNSYEQYF
TRBD2	TRBV28	14	TRBJ2-5	.	TGTGCCAGCAGTCCCAGGATAGCGGGAGAGACCCAGTACTTC	CASSPRIAGETQYF
.	TRBV28	14	TRBJ1-5	.	TGTGCCAGCAGTCCCCGCGTGGGTACTCAGCCCCAGCATTTT	CASSPRVGTQPQHF
TRBD1	TRBV24-1	16	TRBJ2-7	once	TGTGCCACCAGTGATGGACAGGGGGTCTACTCCTACGAGCAGTACTTC	CATSDGQGVYSYEQYF
.	TRBV6-1	16	TRBJ2-1	.	TGTGCCAGCAGCACCCCTTATCAGAGCTCCTACAATGAGCAGTTCTTC	CASSTPYQSSYNEQFF
.	TRBV24-1	16	TRBJ1-5	.	TGTGCCACCAGTGACTCCGACAGGTTGGGCAATCAGCCCCAGCATTTT	CATSDSDRLGNQPQHF
TRBD2	TRBV5-6	16	TRBJ2-3	.	TGTGCCAGCCACTACGGGACTAGCGTTAGCACAGATACGCAGTATTTT	CASHYGTSVSTDTQYF
.	TRBV25-1	14	TRBJ1-5	.	TGTGCCAGCAGTCAGGCAGGGGGCAATCAGCCCCAGCATTTT	CASSQAGGNQPQHF
.	TRBV11-2	14	TRBJ2-3	.	TGTGCCAGCAGCTTAGGGGTTAGCACAGATACGCAGTATTTT	CASSLGVSTDTQYF
.	TRBV6-5	14	TRBJ1-2	.	TGTGCCAGCAGGTCCCCTTGGGGCGCCAAGGGCTACACCTTC	CASRSPWGAKGYTF
.	TRBV7-2	15	TRBJ2-3	.	TGTGCCAGCAGCTTTGGCGGGGTGAACACAGATACGCAGTATTTT	CASSFGGVNTDTQYF
TRBD1	TRBV19	13	TRBJ1-2	.	TGTGCCAGTAGTATGGCGGACAGGTATGGCTACACCTTC	CASSMADRYGYTF
.	TRBV6-2/TRBV6-3	18	TRBJ2-5	.	TGTGCCAGCAGTTACTCAGGGCCAGGGATGGTAGGCCAAGAGATCCAGTACTTC	CASSYSGPGMVGQEIQYF
TRBD2	TRBV27	20	TRBJ2-1	.	TGTGCCAGCAGTTTATTACTAGCGGGGCGGCCCCTTAGCTCCTACAATGAGCAGTTCTTC	CASSLLLAGRPLSSYNEQFF
TRBD1	TRBV11-3	16	TRBJ2-1	.	TGTGCCAGCAGCCCCGGGACAGGAAGCTCCTACAATGAGCAGTTCTTC	CASSPGTGSSYNEQFF
.	TRBV20-1	16	TRBJ2-7	.	TGCAGTGCTGATACCGTAGGCGGAACCAGCTCCTACGAGCAGTACTTC	CSADTVGGTSSYEQYF
TRBD2	TRBV20-1	15	TRBJ2-7	.	TGCAGTGCTAGAGATGGGGGGGAGAGCTCCTACGAGCAGTACTTC	CSARDGGESSYEQYF
TRBD1	TRBV27	13	TRBJ2-3	.	TGTGCCAGCGGACAGGTGATATCGGATACGCAGTATTTT	CASGQVISDTQYF
TRBD1	TRBV4-1	15	TRBJ1-2	.	TGCGCCAGCAGCCAATCGGAGGGGGCAGGGTATGGCTACACCTTC	CASSQSEGAGYGYTF
.	TRBV27	14	TRBJ2-1	.	TGTGCCAGCAGTTTAAACGGGATCTACAATGAGCAGTTCTTC	CASSLNGIYNEQFF
.	TRBV20-1	12	TRBJ2-3	once	TGCAGTGCTAGACCGACTCCCTATACGCAGTATTTT	CSARPTPYTQYF